This T cell receptor (beta chain) emerged from a study of cytomegalovirus exposure and HLA in healthy donors. Broader study findings: Equally common other TCR beta chains were less clonally expanded than HLA-associated ones, a later analysis found. In a later analysis, TCR beta V- and J-gene trimming showed a link to a missense DCLRE1C variant.

The PCR was carried out with 60 Vbeta primers and 13 Jbeta primers. Profiling relied on immunoSEQ multiplex PCR, and the TCRdb table lists in-frame clones only, not all of them. The sample lists approximately 150,000 clones; nearly 80% were seen once. The CDR3 contains 13 residues. Deletions cut 4 bases from V and 6 bases from J, with 10 bases between. The germline V gene encodes CDR1 MNHEY and CDR2 SVGAGI. To note about this clone: Its antigen is not identified.

The source material was PBMCs. This sequence joins TRBV6-5 and TRBJ1-5; D is undetermined. This clonotype was sampled from a man aged 18 to 30 in good health and CMV-seropositive. The chain's CDR3 is CASSSVISQPQHF. Here the CDR3 DNA reads TGTGCCAGCAGTTCCGTGATCAGTCAGCCCCAGCATTTT.